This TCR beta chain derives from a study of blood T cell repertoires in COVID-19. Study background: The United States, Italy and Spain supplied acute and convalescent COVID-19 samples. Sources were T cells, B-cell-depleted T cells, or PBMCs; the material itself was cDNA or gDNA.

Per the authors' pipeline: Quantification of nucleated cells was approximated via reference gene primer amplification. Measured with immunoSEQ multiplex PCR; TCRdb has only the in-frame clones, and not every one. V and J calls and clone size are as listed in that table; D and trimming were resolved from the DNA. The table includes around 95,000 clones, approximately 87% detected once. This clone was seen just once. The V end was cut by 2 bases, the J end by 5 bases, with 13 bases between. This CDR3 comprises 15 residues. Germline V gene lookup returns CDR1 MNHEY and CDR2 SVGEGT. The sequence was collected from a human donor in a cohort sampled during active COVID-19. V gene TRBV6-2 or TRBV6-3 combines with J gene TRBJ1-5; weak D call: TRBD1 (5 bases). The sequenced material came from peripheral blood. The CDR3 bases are TGTGCCAGCAGTTACGGCAGGGATTGGGATCAGCCCCAGCATTTT. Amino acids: CASSYGRDWDQPQHF.